These 24 T cell receptor beta chains originate from one sample sequenced in a study of T cell changes during pregnancy in multiple sclerosis. TCRdb's copy holds only in-frame clones and misses some; the assay was immunoSEQ multiplex PCR. This repertoire shows under 130,000 clones, around nine tenths found once; its top ten account for around 0.92%. Sequencing was performed on peripheral blood, taken after pregnancy. The receptors were gathered from a female donor with multiple sclerosis, enrolled in a pregnancy study.

The chain uses TRBV5-4 and TRBJ2-7; TRBD2 agrees at 8 bases. V was clipped by 3 bases and J by 6 bases; unmatched bases: 5. The CDR3 is 13 amino acids. The germline CDR1 and CDR2 sequences are SGHNT and YYREEE (reference sequence). CDR3: CASSSGGSSEQYF. As DNA, the CDR3 is TGTGCCAGCAGCTCGGGAGGGAGCAGCGAGCAGTACTTC.

The chain has TRBV5-4 and TRBJ2-1, with 10 bases identical to TRBD2. Germline loops: CDR1 SGHNT, CDR2 YYREEE (reference sequence). The J segment lost 7 bases and the V segment lost 4 bases, leaving 11 bases of the junction unmatched. This CDR3 comprises 16 residues. The CDR3 sequence is CASSPGGGSGRNEQFF. CDR3 DNA sequence: TGTGCCAGCAGCCCCGGGGGGGGTAGCGGGAGGAATGAGCAGTTCTTC.

The rearrangement links TRBV7-2 to TRBJ2-7; D remains unclear. Trimming removed 3 bases from V and 2 bases from J, with 11 bases in between. The germline V gene encodes CDR1 SGHTA and CDR2 FQGNSA. The CDR3 runs to 14 residues. The CDR3 sequence is CASSLNRLAYEQYF. Here the CDR3 DNA reads TGTGCCAGCAGCTTGAACCGACTGGCCTACGAGCAGTACTTC.

The rearrangement links TRBV7-9 to TRBJ1-2, with 9 bases fitting TRBD1. The CDR3 runs to 14 residues. J gave up 7 bases and V 11 bases, and 14 bases lay outside the gene matches. CDR1 is SEHNR and CDR2 is FQNEAQ in the germline V gene (reference sequence). CDR3 protein: CAAIPGQGFAGYTF. Here the CDR3 DNA reads TGTGCCGCCATCCCAGGACAGGGGTTTGCTGGCTACACCTTC.

This sequence joins TRBV10-3 and TRBJ1-6, with D maybe TRBD1 (6 bases). Germline V gives CDR1 ENHRY, CDR2 SYGVKD. The V and J ends lost 3 bases and 0 bases respectively, with 9 bases between them. This CDR3 comprises 16 residues. CDR3 in amino acids: CAISDQGSSYNSPLHF. In DNA, the CDR3 is TGTGCCATCAGTGATCAGGGGAGCTCCTATAATTCACCCCTCCACTTT.

The chain employs TRBV5-1 and TRBJ1-4, with D possibly being TRBD1 (6 bases). Trimming stripped 0 bases from V and 6 bases from J, with 15 bases between. The CDR3 has 16 amino acids. Germline loops: CDR1 SGHRS, CDR2 YFSETQ. The CDR3 reads CASSLGRGDSDEKLFF. CDR3 nucleotides: TGCGCCAGCAGCTTGGGCAGGGGCGATTCGGATGAAAAACTGTTTTTT.

V gene TRBV12-5 combines with J gene TRBJ1-1, with a weak D call TRBD1 (6 bases). Trimming shortened V by 3 bases and J by 5 bases, and 10 bases separated the two germline ends. Germline CDR1 is LGHNT and CDR2 is FRNRAP. The CDR3 covers 13 residues. CDR3 loop: CASGFGGATEAFF. The DNA for the CDR3 is TGTGCTAGTGGTTTTGGGGGGGCGACTGAAGCTTTCTTT.

The J gene is TRBJ1-5, the V gene TRBV28, with D tentatively TRBD1 (5 bases). The ends were cut back, 7 bases at V and 0 bases at J, with 16 bases in the middle. The CDR3 consists of 16 residues. Looked up from germline, CDR1 is MDHEN and CDR2 is SYDVKM. The CDR3 loop is CASTLGARSSNQPQHF. The CDR3 DNA reads TGTGCCAGCACCTTAGGGGCCCGCTCTAGCAATCAGCCCCAGCATTTT.

This CDR3 is CATSRDRNRNYGYTF. CDR3 nucleotide sequence: TGTGCCACCAGCAGAGATCGTAACAGGAACTATGGCTACACCTTC. The genes are TRBV15 and TRBJ1-2; possible D gene TRBD1, 5 bases. The ends were cut back, 0 bases at V and 2 bases at J, with 10 bases in the middle. This CDR3 contains 15 residues. CDR1 is LNHNV and CDR2 is YYDKDF in the germline V gene (reference sequence).

The chain carries TRBV5-4 and TRBJ1-1; D remains unclear. In germline, CDR1 is SGHNT, CDR2 YYREEE (reference sequence). This CDR3 is 14 amino acids long. Trimming removed 5 bases at V and 7 bases at J, with 18 bases between. The CDR3 DNA reads as TGTGCCAGCAGTCCATCTGTCTCGAGGGATGAAGCTTTCTTT. Amino acid sequence: CASSPSVSRDEAFF. Looking up the rest from reference TRBV5-4 and TRBJ1-1 gives the full variable domain: ETGVTQSPTHLIKTRGQQVTLRCSSQSGHNTVSWYQQALGQGPQFIFQYYREEENGRGNFPPRFSGLQFPNYSSELNVNALELDDSALYLCASSPSVSRDEAFFGQGTRLTVV.

V and J are TRBV6-5 and TRBJ1-6, with 8 bases matching TRBD1. Germline V gene data show CDR1 as MNHEY and CDR2 as SVGAGI. The CDR3 has 14 residues. The V segment lost 2 bases and the J segment 14 bases; nucleotides outside the gene matches: 8. For the CDR3, the DNA is TGTGCCAGCAGTTACCGACCTTTGGACAGGGCCCTCCACTTT. Its protein is CASSYRPLDRALHF.

This clone was detected a few times. The V call is TRBV19, the J call TRBJ2-1; TRBD2 aligns across 7 bases. Trimming at V came to 3 bases and at J to 7 bases, leaving 9 bases not matched to a gene. Germline CDR1 and CDR2: LNHDA and SQIVND (reference sequence). The CDR3 spans 15 residues. CDR3 protein: CASSIGGRAGNEQFF. For the CDR3, the DNA is TGTGCCAGTAGTATTGGGGGGAGGGCTGGGAATGAGCAGTTCTTC. Filled out from reference TRBV19 and TRBJ2-1, the complete variable domain reads DGGITQSPKYLFRKEGQNVTLSCEQNLNHDAMYWYRQDPGQGLRLIYYSQIVNDFQKGDIAEGYSVSREKKESFPLTVTSAQKNPTAFYLCASSIGGRAGNEQFFGPGTRLTVL.

The CDR3 region is CASSLFIGVQETQYF. In DNA, the CDR3 is TGTGCCAGCAGCTTATTCATAGGGGTCCAAGAGACCCAGTACTTC. J is TRBJ2-5 and V is TRBV7-2, with D perhaps TRBD1 (5 bases). V lost 2 bases and J 1 base, leaving 11 bases between the germline ends. From germline, CDR1 is SGHTA and CDR2 FQGNSA. The CDR3 is 15 amino acids. The full variable domain, in which reference TRBV7-2 and TRBJ2-5 provide the parts outside the CDR3, is GAGVSQSPSNKVTEKGKDVELRCDPISGHTALYWYRQSLGQGLEFLIYFQGNSAPDKSGLPSDRFSAERTGGSVSTLTIQRTQQEDSAVYLCASSLFIGVQETQYFGPGTRLLVL.

CDR3 loop: CASSRTSGGASYEQFF. The CDR3 DNA follows: TGTGCCAGCAGCCGGACTAGCGGGGGGGCTAGTTATGAGCAGTTCTTC. The chain links TRBV11-2 to TRBJ2-1; 15 bases align to TRBD2. With 5 bases clipped from V and 8 bases from J, the junction kept 7 bases outside the gene matches. The germline CDR1 and CDR2 sequences are SGHAT and FQNNGV. The CDR3 has 16 amino acids.

This clone was detected once. The genes are TRBV15 and TRBJ1-2; D is undetermined. Germline V lookup: CDR1 LNHNV, CDR2 YYDKDF (reference sequence). The CDR3 totals 14 residues. Trimming shortened V by 0 bases and J by 2 bases, and 7 bases separated the two germline ends. The CDR3 region is CATSRESRNYGYTF. The CDR3, as DNA: TGTGCCACCAGCAGAGAAAGTCGGAACTATGGCTACACCTTC.

The chain has TRBV4-1 and TRBJ2-5; no clear D. V lost 2 bases, J lost 2 bases, and 12 bases lay in between. This CDR3 is built from 15 residues. Germline assignment: CDR1 MGHRA and CDR2 YSYEKL. The DNA of the CDR3 is TGCGCCAGCAGCCAAAGCCAGGTTCTTCAAGAGACCCAGTACTTC. It encodes CASSQSQVLQETQYF.

This clone showed up just once. This chain joins TRBV7-9 and TRBJ2-1, with TRBD1 as a possible D gene (6 bases). CDR1 is SEHNR and CDR2 is FQNEAQ in the germline V gene (reference sequence). V dropped 5 bases and J dropped 0 bases, with 11 bases sitting between them. The CDR3 length is 15 residues. The CDR3 sequence is CASSPRTASYNEQFF. CDR3 nucleotide sequence: TGTGCCAGCAGCCCCCGGACAGCCTCCTACAATGAGCAGTTCTTC. Supplemented by reference TRBV7-9 and TRBJ2-1, the full variable domain reads DTGVSQNPRHKITKRGQNVTFRCDPISEHNRLYWYRQTLGQGPEFLTYFQNEAQLEKSRLLSDRFSAERPKGSFSTLEIQRTEQGDSAMYLCASSPRTASYNEQFFGPGTRLTVL.

The rearrangement links TRBV4-1 to TRBJ1-2, with TRBD1 matching 8 bases. Germline V gene sequence: CDR1 MGHRA, CDR2 YSYEKL. CDR3 length: 15 residues. Trimming took 1 base from V and 4 from J; bases not matched to a gene: 5. The CDR3 nucleotides are TGCGCCAGCAGCCAAGCCCAGACAGGGGTCTATGGCTACACCTTC. It codes for CASSQAQTGVYGYTF.

This chain links TRBV5-1 with TRBJ1-1; D not certain. The V end was cut by 0 bases, the J end by 1 base, with 7 bases between. This CDR3 has 14 residues. Looked up from germline, CDR1 is SGHRS and CDR2 is YFSETQ. DNA for the CDR3: TGCGCCAGCAGCTTGGTCCGGGGGAACACTGAAGCTTTCTTT. This translates into CASSLVRGNTEAFF.

This chain joins TRBV9 and TRBJ1-1, with no clear D. Germline V gene sequence: CDR1 SGDLS, CDR2 YYNGEE. CDR3 length equals 13 residues. V shed 4 bases and J shed 4 bases, with 11 bases lying between them. The CDR3 loop is CASSSRIGTEAFF. CDR3 sequence (DNA): TGTGCCAGCAGCTCCCGTATCGGCACTGAAGCTTTCTTT.

The gene calls are TRBV6-1 and TRBJ1-2, with 8 bases matching TRBD1. Germline CDR1 MNHNS, CDR2 SASEGT. The CDR3 has 15 residues. J lost 0 bases, V lost 7 bases, and 7 bases had no gene match. CDR3 loop: CASTGGTGANYGYTF. The CDR3 DNA reads as TGTGCCAGCACCGGGGGGACAGGAGCTAACTATGGCTACACCTTC.

The genes are TRBV6-6 and TRBJ1-4; 7 positions agree with TRBD1. Losses at the gene ends were 2 bases for V and 4 bases for J; bases not matched to a gene: 7. The CDR3 sequence is 16 residues long. Germline CDR1 and CDR2: MNHNY and SVGAGI (reference sequence). The CDR3 region is CASSYGQGQSNEKLFF. The CDR3 DNA follows: TGTGCCAGCAGTTACGGCCAGGGACAGAGTAATGAAAAACTGTTTTTT.

This clone was detected once. This rearrangement joins TRBV5-8 to TRBJ1-2; no firm D call. CDR3 length: 13 residues. CDR1 SGHTS and CDR2 YDEGEE come from the germline V gene. V was trimmed by 0 bases and J by 3 bases, leaving 6 bases between them. CDR3 DNA: TGTGCCAGCAGCTTGGCTCCAGACTATGGCTACACCTTC. This gives the protein CASSLAPDYGYTF.

This sequence joins TRBV19 and TRBJ2-1; the match to TRBD2 covers 13 bases. The germline gives CDR1 LNHDA, CDR2 SQIVND (reference sequence). CDR3 length equals 19 residues. V lost 6 bases and J lost 1; bases outside the gene matches: 12. The DNA for the CDR3 is TGTGCCAGTAGCCTTCGCCCGGGACTAGCGGGGCAATCCTACAATGAGCAGTTCTTC. Translation gives CASSLRPGLAGQSYNEQFF. Complete variable domain (other parts from reference TRBV19 and TRBJ2-1): DGGITQSPKYLFRKEGQNVTLSCEQNLNHDAMYWYRQDPGQGLRLIYYSQIVNDFQKGDIAEGYSVSREKKESFPLTVTSAQKNPTAFYLCASSLRPGLAGQSYNEQFFGPGTRLTVL.